One sample yielded the 16 T cell receptor beta chains listed below, sequenced in a study of cytomegalovirus exposure and HLA in healthy donors. The study ran its PCR with 60 Vbeta and 13 Jbeta primers. Sequencing was performed with immunoSEQ multiplex PCR; in TCRdb, only in-frame clones are kept and a portion is missing. Of 150,000 to 200,000 clones in the sample, roughly three quarters are singletons; the top ten hold about 2.2%. Sequenced sample: PBMCs. These receptors originate from a woman between 50 and 59 years old in good health and CMV-seronegative.

The rearrangement joins TRBV5-1 to TRBJ2-1, with 7 bases matching TRBD1. The CDR3 covers 15 residues. The J segment lost 5 bases and the V segment lost 4 bases, leaving 9 bases of the junction unmatched. Germline V gene lookup returns CDR1 SGHRS and CDR2 YFSETQ. The CDR3 reads CASSPQGVLHNEQFF. The CDR3, as DNA: TGCGCCAGCAGCCCTCAGGGGGTCCTCCACAATGAGCAGTTCTTC.

V is TRBV6-5 and J is TRBJ1-5, with 7 bases identical to TRBD1. V lost 6 bases, J lost 0 bases, and 2 bases stayed unmatched. From germline, CDR1 is MNHEY and CDR2 SVGAGI. The CDR3 loop spans 14 amino acids. CDR3 nucleotide sequence: TGTGCCAGCAGGGAGGGGGCTAGCAATCAGCCCCAGCATTTT. Amino acids: CASREGASNQPQHF.

The V gene is TRBV6-1, the J gene TRBJ2-2; 7 bases map to TRBD2. Germline CDR1 MNHNS, CDR2 SASEGT. Trimming at V came to 4 bases and at J to 7 bases, leaving 0 bases not matched to a gene. The CDR3 is 12 residues long. Here the CDR3 DNA reads TGTGCCAGCAGTGCGGGGGGCGGGGAGCTGTTTTTT. It yields the protein CASSAGGGELFF.

The V and J genes are TRBV12-1 and TRBJ2-3; whether TRBD1, the table's D call, matches the DNA was not checked. TRBV12-1 is a recognized pseudogene. The CDR3 has 16 residues. Here the CDR3 DNA reads TGTGCCAGCACCATTTCAGGGGTGAGAAGGACAGATACGCAGTATTTT. Amino acids: CASTISGVRRTDTQYF.

The chain has TRBV5-6 and TRBJ1-6, with D perhaps matching TRBD1 (5 bases). Germline V lookup: CDR1 SGHDT, CDR2 YYEEEE. CDR3 length: 14 residues. V was trimmed by 5 bases and J by 9 bases, leaving 15 bases between them. The CDR3: CASSRGGYGSPLHF. Written as DNA, the CDR3 is TGTGCCAGCAGTCGCGGGGGGTACGGTTCACCCCTCCACTTT. Full variable domain (remainder filled in from reference TRBV5-6 and TRBJ1-6): DAGVTQSPTHLIKTRGQQVTLRCSPKSGHDTVSWYQQALGQGPQFIFQYYEEEERQRGNFPDRFSGHQFPNYSSELNVNALLLGDSALYLCASSRGGYGSPLHFGNGTRLTVT.

V usage is TRBV27 and J usage is TRBJ2-1, with 12 nucleotides matching TRBD1. This CDR3 has 16 amino acids. CDR1 is MNHEY and CDR2 is SMNVEV in the germline V gene (reference sequence). Unmatched junction bases numbered 10, after V lost 6 bases and J lost 7 bases. Here the CDR3 DNA reads TGTGCCAGCAGACCAAGGGGACAGGGGGCCGGTAATGAGCAGTTCTTC. It is translated as CASRPRGQGAGNEQFF.

The table lists this clone with a count of one. The chain uses TRBV6-4 and TRBJ1-1; no clear D gene. The ends were cut back, 6 bases at V and 0 bases at J, with 11 bases in the middle. The CDR3 runs 14 residues. CDR1 is MRHNA, CDR2 SNTAGT, per germline. CDR3 residues: CASRPFGMNTEAFF. As DNA, the CDR3 is TGTGCCAGCAGGCCATTCGGGATGAACACTGAAGCTTTCTTT.

The chain combines TRBV9 with TRBJ2-1, with TRBD2 matching over 7 bases. Germline V gene lookup returns CDR1 SGDLS and CDR2 YYNGEE. The CDR3 contains 14 residues. V dropped 4 bases and J dropped 8; count of bases not matched to a gene: 9. The CDR3 reads CASSTQLAVHEQFF. The CDR3 coding sequence is TGTGCCAGCAGCACGCAGCTAGCGGTGCATGAGCAGTTCTTC.

There are a few counts of this clone. This sequence joins TRBV9 and TRBJ1-6; 8 positions agree with TRBD1. Germline loops: CDR1 SGDLS, CDR2 YYNGEE. The CDR3 length is 14 residues. After removal of 5 bases from V and 7 bases from J, the junction contained 5 bases not matched to a gene. The CDR3 sequence is CASSGQGGNSPLHF. The CDR3 DNA sequence: TGTGCCAGCAGTGGACAGGGTGGAAATTCACCCCTCCACTTT.

The V gene is TRBV12-5, the J gene TRBJ2-5, with D possibly TRBD1 on 5 matching bases. The V and J ends lost 1 base and 5 bases respectively, with 5 bases between them. The length of the CDR3 is 12 residues. Germline V lookup: CDR1 LGHNT, CDR2 FRNRAP. The CDR3 loop is CASGLDRETQYF. Written as DNA, the CDR3 is TGTGCTAGTGGTTTGGACAGGGAGACCCAGTACTTC.

The chain joins TRBV7-9 to TRBJ2-1; D call uncertain. This CDR3 comprises 12 residues. CDR1 is SEHNR, CDR2 FQNEAQ, per germline (reference sequence). V was shortened by 5 bases and J by 9 bases, with 11 bases between the two germline ends. The CDR3 nucleotides read TGTGCCAGCAGCCCTACCCTTTCTGAGCAGTTCTTC. Translated: CASSPTLSEQFF.

The chain recombines TRBV7-8 with TRBJ2-7; D is ambiguous. Trimming took off 1 base at V and 3 bases at J, with 13 bases between the two ends. The CDR3 totals 15 residues. Germline CDR1 and CDR2: SGHVS and FQNEAQ. The CDR3 loop is CASSLDVRIRYEQYF. The CDR3 coding sequence is TGTGCCAGCAGCTTAGACGTCAGGATCCGCTACGAGCAGTACTTC.

A note on this clone: Sequence at one end of the junction differs from germline and may be a read error. This chain connects TRBV7-9 to TRBJ2-7; unclear D gene. This CDR3 is built from 12 residues. Germline loops: CDR1 SEHNR, CDR2 FQNEAQ (reference sequence). CDR3 loop: CSSSLGMAEQYF. The CDR3 DNA reads as TGTTCCAGCAGCTTAGGAATGGCCGAGCAGTACTTC.

In this sample, this clone turned up a few times. The V gene is TRBV6-5, the J gene TRBJ2-2; D perhaps matches TRBD2 (5 bases). Between the trimmed V and J ends, which lost 6 bases and 6 bases, there was a span of 8 bases. Germline CDR1 is MNHEY and CDR2 is SVGAGI. The CDR3 runs to 12 residues. CDR3 protein: CASRDGAGELFF. In DNA, the CDR3 is TGTGCCAGCAGGGACGGGGCCGGGGAGCTGTTTTTT.

In this sample, this clone turned up once. The V call is TRBV28, the J call TRBJ2-4; TRBD1 matches at 7 bases. The CDR3 loop spans 13 amino acids. CDR1 and CDR2 (germline): MDHEN, SYDVKM. Unmatched junction bases numbered 7, after V lost 7 bases and J lost 7 bases. The CDR3 DNA sequence: TGTGCCAGCACCCTGACAGGGTTGAACATTCAGTACTTC. Its protein is CASTLTGLNIQYF.

The chain carries TRBV7-9 and TRBJ2-1; the match to TRBD1 covers 7 bases. Germline assignment: CDR1 SEHNR and CDR2 FQNEAQ (reference sequence). J was trimmed by 4 bases and V by 1 base; bases with no gene match: 10. The CDR3 consists of 17 residues. The CDR3 is CASSLGFQGEGYNEQFF. The CDR3 DNA reads as TGTGCCAGCAGCTTAGGGTTCCAGGGGGAAGGATACAATGAGCAGTTCTTC.